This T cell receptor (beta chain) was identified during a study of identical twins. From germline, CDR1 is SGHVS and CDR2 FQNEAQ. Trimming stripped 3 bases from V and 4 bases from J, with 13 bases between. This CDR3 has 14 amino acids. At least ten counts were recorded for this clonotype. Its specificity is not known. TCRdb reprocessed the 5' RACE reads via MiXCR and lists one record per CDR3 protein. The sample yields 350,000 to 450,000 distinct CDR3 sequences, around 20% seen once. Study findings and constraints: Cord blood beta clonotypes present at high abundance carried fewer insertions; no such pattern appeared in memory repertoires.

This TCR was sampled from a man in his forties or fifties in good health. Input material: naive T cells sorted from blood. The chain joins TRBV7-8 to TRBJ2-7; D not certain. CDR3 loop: CASSFPGGVYEQYF. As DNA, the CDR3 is TGTGCCAGCAGCTTCCCGGGTGGGGTATACGAGCAGTACTTC.